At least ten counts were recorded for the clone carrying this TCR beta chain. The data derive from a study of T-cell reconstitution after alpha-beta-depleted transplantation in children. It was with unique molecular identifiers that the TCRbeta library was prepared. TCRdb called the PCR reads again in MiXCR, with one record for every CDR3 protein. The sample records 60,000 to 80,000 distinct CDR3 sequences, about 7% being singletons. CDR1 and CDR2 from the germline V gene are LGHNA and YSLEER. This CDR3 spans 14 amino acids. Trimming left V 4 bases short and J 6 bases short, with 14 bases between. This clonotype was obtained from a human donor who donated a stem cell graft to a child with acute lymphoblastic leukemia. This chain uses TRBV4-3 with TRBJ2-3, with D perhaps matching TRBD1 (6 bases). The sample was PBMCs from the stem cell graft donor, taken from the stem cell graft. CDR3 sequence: CASSRTVSADTQYF. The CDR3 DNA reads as TGCGCCAGCAGCCGGACAGTTTCCGCGGATACGCAGTATTTT.